The entry that follows covers one TCR beta chain sequence. Germline and junction disagree at one end, which may indicate a read error. The data derive from a study of T cells in Graves' hyperthyroidism and ophthalmopathy. There are 15 residues in the CDR3. CDR1 and CDR2 (germline): MNHEY, SVGEGT. Uncontrolled infection, other autoimmune disease, pregnancy or lactation led to exclusion. Regions amplified from RNA transcripts were the TCR beta CDR3 regions. The TCR CDR3 was amplified in a first-round RT-PCR using the HTBI primer set. TCRdb passed the multiplex PCR reads through MiXCR, listing each CDR3 protein once. The sample lists about 290,000 distinct CDR3 sequences, 17% occurring once.

The chain couples TRBV6-2 or TRBV6-3 to TRBJ2-7; weak D call: TRBD1 (5 bases). The sample taken for sequencing was blood. The TCR comes from a woman aged 55-70 years with Graves' ophthalmopathy. In DNA form, the CDR3 reads TGTGCCAGCAGTTACGGGCAGGGTATAACCTACGAGCAGCACTTC. This gives the protein CASSYGQGITYEQHF.